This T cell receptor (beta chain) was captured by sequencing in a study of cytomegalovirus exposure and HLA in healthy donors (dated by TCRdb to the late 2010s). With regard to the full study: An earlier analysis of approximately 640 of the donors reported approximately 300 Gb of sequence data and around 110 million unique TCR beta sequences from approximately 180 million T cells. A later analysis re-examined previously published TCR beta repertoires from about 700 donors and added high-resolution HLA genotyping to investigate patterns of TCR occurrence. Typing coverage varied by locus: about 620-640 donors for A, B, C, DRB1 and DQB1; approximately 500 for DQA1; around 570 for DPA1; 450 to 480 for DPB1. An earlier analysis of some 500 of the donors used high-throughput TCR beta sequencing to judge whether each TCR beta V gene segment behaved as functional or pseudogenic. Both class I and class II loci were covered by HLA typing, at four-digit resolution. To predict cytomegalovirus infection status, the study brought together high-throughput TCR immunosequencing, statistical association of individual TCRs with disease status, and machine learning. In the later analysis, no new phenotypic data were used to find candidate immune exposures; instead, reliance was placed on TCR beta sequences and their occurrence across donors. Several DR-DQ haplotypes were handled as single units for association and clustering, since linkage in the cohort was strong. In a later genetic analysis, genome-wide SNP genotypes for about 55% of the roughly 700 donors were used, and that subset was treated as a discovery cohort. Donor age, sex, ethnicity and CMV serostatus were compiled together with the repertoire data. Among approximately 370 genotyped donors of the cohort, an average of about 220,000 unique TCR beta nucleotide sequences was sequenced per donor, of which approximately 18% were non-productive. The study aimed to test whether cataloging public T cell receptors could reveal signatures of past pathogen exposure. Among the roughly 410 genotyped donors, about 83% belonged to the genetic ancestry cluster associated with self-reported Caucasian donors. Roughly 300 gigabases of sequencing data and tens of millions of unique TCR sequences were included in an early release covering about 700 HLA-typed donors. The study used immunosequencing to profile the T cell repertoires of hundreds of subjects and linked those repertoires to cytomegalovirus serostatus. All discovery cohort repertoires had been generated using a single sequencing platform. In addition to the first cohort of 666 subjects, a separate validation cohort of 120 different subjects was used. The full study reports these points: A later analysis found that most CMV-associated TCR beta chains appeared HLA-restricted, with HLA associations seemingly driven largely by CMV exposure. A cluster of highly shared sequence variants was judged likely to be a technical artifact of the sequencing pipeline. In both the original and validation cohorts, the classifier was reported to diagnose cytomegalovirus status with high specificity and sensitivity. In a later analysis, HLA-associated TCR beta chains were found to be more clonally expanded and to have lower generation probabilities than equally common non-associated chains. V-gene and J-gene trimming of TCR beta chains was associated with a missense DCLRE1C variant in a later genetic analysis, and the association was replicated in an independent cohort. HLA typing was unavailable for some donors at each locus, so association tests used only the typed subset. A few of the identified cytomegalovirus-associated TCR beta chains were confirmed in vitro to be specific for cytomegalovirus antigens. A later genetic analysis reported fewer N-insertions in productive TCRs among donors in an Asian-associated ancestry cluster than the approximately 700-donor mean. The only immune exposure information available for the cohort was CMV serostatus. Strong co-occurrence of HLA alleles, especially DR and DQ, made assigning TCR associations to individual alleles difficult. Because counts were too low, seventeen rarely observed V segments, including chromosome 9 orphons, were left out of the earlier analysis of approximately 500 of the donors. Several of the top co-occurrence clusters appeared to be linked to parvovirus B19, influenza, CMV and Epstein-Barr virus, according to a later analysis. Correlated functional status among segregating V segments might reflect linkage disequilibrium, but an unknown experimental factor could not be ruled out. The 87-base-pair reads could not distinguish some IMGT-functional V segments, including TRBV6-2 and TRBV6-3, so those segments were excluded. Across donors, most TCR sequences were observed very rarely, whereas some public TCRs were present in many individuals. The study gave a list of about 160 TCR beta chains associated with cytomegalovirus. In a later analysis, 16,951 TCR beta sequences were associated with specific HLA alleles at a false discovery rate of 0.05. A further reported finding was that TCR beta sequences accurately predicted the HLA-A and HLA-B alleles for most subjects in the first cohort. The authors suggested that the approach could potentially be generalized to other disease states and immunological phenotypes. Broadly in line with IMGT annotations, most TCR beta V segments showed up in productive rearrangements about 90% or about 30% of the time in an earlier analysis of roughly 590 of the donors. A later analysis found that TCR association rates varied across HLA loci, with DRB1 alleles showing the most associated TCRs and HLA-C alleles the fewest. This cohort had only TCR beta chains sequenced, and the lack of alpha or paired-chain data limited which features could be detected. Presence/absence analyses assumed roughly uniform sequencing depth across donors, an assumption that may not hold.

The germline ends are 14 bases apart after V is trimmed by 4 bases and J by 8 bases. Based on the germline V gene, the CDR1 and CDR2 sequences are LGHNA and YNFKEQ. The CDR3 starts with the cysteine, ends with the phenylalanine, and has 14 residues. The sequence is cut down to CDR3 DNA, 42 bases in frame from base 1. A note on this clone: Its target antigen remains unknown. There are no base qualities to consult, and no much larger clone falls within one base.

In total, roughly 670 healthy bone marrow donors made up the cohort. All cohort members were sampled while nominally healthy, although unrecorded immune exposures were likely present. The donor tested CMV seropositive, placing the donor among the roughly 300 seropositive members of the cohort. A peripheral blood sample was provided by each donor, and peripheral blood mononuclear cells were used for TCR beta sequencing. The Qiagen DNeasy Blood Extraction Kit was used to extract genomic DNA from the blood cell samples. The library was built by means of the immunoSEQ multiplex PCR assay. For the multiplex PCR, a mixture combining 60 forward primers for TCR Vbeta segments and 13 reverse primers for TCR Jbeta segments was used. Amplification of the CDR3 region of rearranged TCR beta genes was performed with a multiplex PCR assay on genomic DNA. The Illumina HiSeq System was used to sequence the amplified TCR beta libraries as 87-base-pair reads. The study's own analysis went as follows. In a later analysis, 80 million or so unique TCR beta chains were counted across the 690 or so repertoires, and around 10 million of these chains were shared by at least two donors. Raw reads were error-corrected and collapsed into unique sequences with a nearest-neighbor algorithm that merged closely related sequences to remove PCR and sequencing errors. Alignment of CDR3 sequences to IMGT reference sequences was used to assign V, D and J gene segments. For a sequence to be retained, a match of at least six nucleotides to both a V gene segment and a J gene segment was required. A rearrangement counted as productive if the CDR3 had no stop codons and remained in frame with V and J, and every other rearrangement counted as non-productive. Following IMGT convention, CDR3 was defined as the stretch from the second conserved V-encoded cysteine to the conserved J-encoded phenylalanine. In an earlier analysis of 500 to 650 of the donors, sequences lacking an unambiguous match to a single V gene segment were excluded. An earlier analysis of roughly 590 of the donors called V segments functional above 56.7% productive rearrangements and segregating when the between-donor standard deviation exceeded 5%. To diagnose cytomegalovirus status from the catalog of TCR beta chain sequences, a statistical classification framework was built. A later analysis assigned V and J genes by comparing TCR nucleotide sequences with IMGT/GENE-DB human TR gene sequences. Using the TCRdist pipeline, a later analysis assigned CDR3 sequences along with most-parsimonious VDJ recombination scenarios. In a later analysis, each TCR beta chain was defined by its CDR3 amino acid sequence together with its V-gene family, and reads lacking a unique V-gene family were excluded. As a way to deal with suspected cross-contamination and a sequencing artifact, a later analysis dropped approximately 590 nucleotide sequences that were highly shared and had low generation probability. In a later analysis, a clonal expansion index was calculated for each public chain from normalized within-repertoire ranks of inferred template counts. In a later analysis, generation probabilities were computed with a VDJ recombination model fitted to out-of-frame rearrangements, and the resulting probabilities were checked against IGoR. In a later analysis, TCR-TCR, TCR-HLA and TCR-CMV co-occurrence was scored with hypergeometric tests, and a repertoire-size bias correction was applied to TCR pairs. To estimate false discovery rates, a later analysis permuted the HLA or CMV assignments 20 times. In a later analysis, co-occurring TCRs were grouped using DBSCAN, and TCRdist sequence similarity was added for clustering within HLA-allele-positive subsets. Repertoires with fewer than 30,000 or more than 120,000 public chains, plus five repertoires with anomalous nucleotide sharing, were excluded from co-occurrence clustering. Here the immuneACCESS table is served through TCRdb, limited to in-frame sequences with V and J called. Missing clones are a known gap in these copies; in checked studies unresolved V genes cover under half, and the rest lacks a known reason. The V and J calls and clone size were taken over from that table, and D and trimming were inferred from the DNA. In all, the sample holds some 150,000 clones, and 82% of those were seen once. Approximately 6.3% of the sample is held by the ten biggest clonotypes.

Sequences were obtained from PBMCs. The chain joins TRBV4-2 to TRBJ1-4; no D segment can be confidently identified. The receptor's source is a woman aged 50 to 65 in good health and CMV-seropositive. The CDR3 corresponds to CASSRLGVLEKLFF. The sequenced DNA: TGTGCCAGCAGCCGACTCGGCGTTCTCGAAAAACTGTTTTTT.